This T cell receptor (beta chain) was sequenced for a study of shared clonotypes between healthy human individuals. Study-wide context: Each donor contributed plates that comprised three CD4 naive, three CD4 memory, two CD8 naive and one CD8 memory. Whole-study findings and limits: Blood was the sole source, and tissue repertoires probably differ.

Assay execution proceeded at the deep level. Measured with immunoSEQ multiplex PCR; TCRdb has only the in-frame clones, and not every one. The data hold 2 million to 2.5 million clones, with about nine tenths observed a single time. CDR3 length equals 16 residues. Germline CDR1 is MRHNA and CDR2 is SNTAGT. V lost 6 bases, J lost 0 bases, and 16 bases lay in between. For this clone: The target antigen is unknown.

This TCR was sampled from a man between 18 and 35 years old in good health. Some clones in this sample may be carry-over from other donors' samples. The chain is built from TRBV6-4 and TRBJ2-3; a possible D gene is TRBD1 (7 bases). The sequenced sample consisted of naive CD4+ T cells from PBMCs. Subset of the sample: CD45RA+ positively selected. The CDR3 region is CASRRRGTESTDTQYF. In DNA form, the CDR3 reads TGTGCCAGCAGGCGGCGCGGGACAGAGAGCACAGATACGCAGTATTTT.